This T cell receptor (beta chain) derives from a study of glioma-infiltrating T cells after dendritic cell vaccination. Whole-study findings and limits: Higher pretreatment TIL content predicted longer progression-free time and survival.

Clones were read by immunoSEQ multiplex PCR, and TCRdb kept only the in-frame ones, dropping some. The sample comprises about 65,000 clones, around nine tenths of which are singletons, and roughly 12% rests with the top ten. Details on this clone: The antigen is not known.

V lost 0 bases to trimming and J lost 7 bases, with 11 bases between them. Germline V gene lookup returns CDR1 SGHDT and CDR2 YYEEEE. The CDR3 sequence is 14 residues long. Time point of the sample: after dendritic cell vaccination, including at tumor progression/relapse. All glioblastoma patients lacked an isocitrate dehydrogenase mutation. This chain joins TRBV5-6 and TRBJ2-1; D is perhaps TRBD2 (5 bases). The sequencing used blood, collected after dendritic cell vaccination. This TCR came from a human donor with glioblastoma. In DNA, the CDR3 is TGTGCCAGCAGCTTGGCACGTCTAGCAAATGAGCAGTTCTTC. This translates into CASSLARLANEQFF.